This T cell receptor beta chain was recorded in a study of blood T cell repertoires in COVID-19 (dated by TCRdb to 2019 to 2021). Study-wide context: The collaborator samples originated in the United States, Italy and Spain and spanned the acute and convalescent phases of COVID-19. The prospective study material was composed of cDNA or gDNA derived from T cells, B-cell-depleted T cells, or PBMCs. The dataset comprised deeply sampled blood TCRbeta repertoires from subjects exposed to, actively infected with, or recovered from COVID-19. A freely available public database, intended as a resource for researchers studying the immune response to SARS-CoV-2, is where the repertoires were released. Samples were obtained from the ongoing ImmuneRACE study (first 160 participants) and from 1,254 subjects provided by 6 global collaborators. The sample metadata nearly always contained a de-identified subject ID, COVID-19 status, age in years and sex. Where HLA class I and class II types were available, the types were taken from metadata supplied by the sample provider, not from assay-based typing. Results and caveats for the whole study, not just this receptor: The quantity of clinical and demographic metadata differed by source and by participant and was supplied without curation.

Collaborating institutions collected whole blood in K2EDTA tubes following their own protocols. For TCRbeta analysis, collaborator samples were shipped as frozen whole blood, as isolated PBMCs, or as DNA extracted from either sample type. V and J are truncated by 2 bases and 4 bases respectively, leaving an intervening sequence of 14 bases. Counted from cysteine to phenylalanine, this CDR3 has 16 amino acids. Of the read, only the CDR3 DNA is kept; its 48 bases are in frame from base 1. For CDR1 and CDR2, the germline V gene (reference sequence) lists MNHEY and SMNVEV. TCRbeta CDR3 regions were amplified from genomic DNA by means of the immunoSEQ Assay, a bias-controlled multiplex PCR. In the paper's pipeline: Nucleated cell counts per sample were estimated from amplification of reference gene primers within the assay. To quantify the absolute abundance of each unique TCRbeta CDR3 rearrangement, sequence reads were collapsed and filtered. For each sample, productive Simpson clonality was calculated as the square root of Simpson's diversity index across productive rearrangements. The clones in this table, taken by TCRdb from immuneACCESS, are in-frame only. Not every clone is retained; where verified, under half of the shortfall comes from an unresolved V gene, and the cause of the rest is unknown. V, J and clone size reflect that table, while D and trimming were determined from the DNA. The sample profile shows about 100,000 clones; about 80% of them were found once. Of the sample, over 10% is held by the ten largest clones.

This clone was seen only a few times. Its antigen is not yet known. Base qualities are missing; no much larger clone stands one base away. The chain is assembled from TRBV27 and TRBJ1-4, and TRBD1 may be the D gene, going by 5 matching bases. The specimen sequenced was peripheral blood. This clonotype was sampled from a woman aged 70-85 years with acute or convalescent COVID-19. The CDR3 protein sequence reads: CASSLRVRDGNEKLFF. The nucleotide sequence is TGTGCCAGCAGTTTAAGGGTGCGGGACGGTAATGAAAAACTGTTTTTT. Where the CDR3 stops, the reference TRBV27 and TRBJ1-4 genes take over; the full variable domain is EAQVTQNPRYLITVTGKKLTVTCSQNMNHEYMSWYRQDPGLGLRQIYYSMNVEVTDKGDVPEGYKVSRKEKRNFPLILESPSPNQTSLYFCASSLRVRDGNEKLFFGSGTQLSVL.